The present T cell receptor beta chain was sequenced within a study of post-analysis software for immune sequencing data. Study-wide findings and caveats: F measure showed strong co-clustering of same-batch samples. With TRBV5-6, TRBV5-1 and TRBV20-1 included, 4 or 5 TRBV segments were more frequent in patients than in controls.

Details on this clonotype: Its specificity is unknown.

The CDR3 contains 16 residues. Germline lookup yields CDR1 KGHDR and CDR2 SFDVKD. The V gene lost 3 bases and the J gene lost 6 bases, with 17 bases spanning the gap. Prepared TCR beta cDNA libraries contained unique molecular identifiers. Each CDR3 protein gets one entry after TCRdb re-called the PCR reads with MiXCR. The sample includes about 820,000 distinct CDR3 sequences, roughly 58% of them seen just once. The TCR sequence derives from a girl under 18 with multiple sclerosis. The source material was blood. This rearrangement joins TRBV24-1 to TRBJ2-1; perhaps TRBD2 as D (5 bases). The CDR3 nucleotides are TGTGCCACCAGTGATGGAAGGTTCCAGGCGGGCAATGAGCAGTTCTTC. Protein sequence: CATSDGRFQAGNEQFF.